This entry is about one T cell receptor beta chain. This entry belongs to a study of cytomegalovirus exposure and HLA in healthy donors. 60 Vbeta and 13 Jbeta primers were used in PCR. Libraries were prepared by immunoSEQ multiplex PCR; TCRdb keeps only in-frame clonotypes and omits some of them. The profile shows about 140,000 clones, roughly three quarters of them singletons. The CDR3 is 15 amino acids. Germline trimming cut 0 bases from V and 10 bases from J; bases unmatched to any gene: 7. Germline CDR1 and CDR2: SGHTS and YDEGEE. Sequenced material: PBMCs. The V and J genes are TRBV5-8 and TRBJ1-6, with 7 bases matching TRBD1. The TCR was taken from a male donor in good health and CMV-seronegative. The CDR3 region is CASSLGQGYRSPLHF. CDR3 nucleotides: TGTGCCAGCAGCTTGGGACAGGGTTATCGATCACCCCTCCACTTT.